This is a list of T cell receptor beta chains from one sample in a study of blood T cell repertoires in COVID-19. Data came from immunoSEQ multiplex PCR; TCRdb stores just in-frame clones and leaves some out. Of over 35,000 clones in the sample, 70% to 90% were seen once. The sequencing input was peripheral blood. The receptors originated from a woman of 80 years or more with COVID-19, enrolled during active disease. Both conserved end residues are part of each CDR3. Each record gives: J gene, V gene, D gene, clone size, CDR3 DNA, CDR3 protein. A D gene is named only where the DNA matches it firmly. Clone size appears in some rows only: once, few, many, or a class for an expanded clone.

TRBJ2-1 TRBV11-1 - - TGTGCCAGCAGCGCCCGGGGGAACTACAATGAGCAGTTCTTC CASSARGNYNEQFF
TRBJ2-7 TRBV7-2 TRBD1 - TGTGCCAGCAGCTTTTCTCGCGGACAGGGGGGTGAGCAGTACTTC CASSFSRGQGGEQYF
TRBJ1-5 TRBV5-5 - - TGTGCCAGCAGCCCTGGGGCTAGCGACCAGCCCCAGCATTTT CASSPGASDQPQHF
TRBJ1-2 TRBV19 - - TGTGCCAGTAGCCTCGGGGGGAATGGCTATGGCTACACCTTC CASSLGGNGYGYTF
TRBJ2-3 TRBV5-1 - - TGCGCCAGCAGCTTCGGAGTCGATACGCAGTATTTT CASSFGVDTQYF
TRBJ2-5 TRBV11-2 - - TGTGCCAGCAGCCCCTTGCAAGGGGGGGGAGGGACCCAGTACTTC CASSPLQGGGGTQYF
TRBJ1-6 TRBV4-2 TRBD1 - TGTGCCAGCAGCCAACCAATGACAGGGGTCTATAATTCACCCCTCCACTTT CASSQPMTGVYNSPLHF
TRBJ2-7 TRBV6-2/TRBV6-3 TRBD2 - TGTGCCAGCAGTGAGACTAGCGGGAGTTCCGGCTACGAGCAGTACTTC CASSETSGSSGYEQYF
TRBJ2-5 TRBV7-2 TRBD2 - TGTGCCAGCAGCTTATGGACTAGCGGGGGGGTAGATGGAGGGACCCAGTACTTC CASSLWTSGGVDGGTQYF
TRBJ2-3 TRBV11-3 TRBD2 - TGTGCCAGCAGCGACGGGACTAGCGGGGCAGATACGCAGTATTTT CASSDGTSGADTQYF
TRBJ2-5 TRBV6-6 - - TGTGCCAGCAGTTACTCCCAGGAGACCCAGTACTTC CASSYSQETQYF
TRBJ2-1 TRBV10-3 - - TGTGCCATCAGCCGGGACTTTGCCTACAATGAGCAGTTCTTC CAISRDFAYNEQFF
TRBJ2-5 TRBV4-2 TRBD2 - TGTGCCAGCAGCCCCAGCGGGAGAGGGAGGGAGACCCAGTACTTC CASSPSGRGRETQYF
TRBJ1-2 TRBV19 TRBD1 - TGTGCCAGTAGTATGTACGACAGGGATCGGGGCTACACCTTC CASSMYDRDRGYTF
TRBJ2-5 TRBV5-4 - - TGTGCCAGCAGCTACTCTACAGGACTACAAGAGACCCAGTACTTC CASSYSTGLQETQYF
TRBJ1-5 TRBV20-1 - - TGCAGTGCTAGTGATCACAGGGCAAGCAATCAGCCCCAGCATTTT CSASDHRASNQPQHF
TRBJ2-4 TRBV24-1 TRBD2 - TGTGCCACCAGTGAGGCTCCTACGGGGGGTGCCAAAAACATTCAGTACTTC CATSEAPTGGAKNIQYF
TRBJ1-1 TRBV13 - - TGTGCCAGCAGCCCGCGTGGAGCCAACACTGAAGCTTTCTTT CASSPRGANTEAFF
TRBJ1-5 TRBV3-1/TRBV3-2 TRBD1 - TGTGCCAGCAGCCCCAGGGACAGGGCAGGCCAGCCCCAGCATTTT CASSPRDRAGQPQHF
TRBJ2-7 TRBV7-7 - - TGTGCCAGCAGCTTAGCAGGGGCTCCCCACGAGCAGTACTTC CASSLAGAPHEQYF
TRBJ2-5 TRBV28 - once TGTGCCAGCAGTTTACAGGACAAACAAGAGACCCAGTACTTC CASSLQDKQETQYF
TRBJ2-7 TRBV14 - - TGTGCCAGCAGCACCCTTACTTCTGATAGCTCCTACGAGCAGTACTTC CASSTLTSDSSYEQYF
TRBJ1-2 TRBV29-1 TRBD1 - TGCAGCGTCACCGCCACAGGGGGCAGATACTATGGCTACACCTTC CSVTATGGRYYGYTF
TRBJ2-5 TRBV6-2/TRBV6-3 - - TGTGCCAGCAGCCCCAGGACAGTTCAAGAGACCCAGTACTTC CASSPRTVQETQYF
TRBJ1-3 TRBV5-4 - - TGTGCCAGCAGTGAGAGCTCTGGAAACACCATATATTTT CASSESSGNTIYF
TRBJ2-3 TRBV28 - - TGTGCCAGCATTACAGGACGGCGGAGCACAGATACGCAGTATTTT CASITGRRSTDTQYF
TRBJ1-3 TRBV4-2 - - TGTGCCAGCAGCCAAGTTTTGCCGGGGAGGGACTCTGGAAACACCATATATTTT CASSQVLPGRDSGNTIYF
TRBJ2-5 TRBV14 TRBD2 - TGTGCCAGCAGCGCGGGACTACAAGAGACCCAGTACTTC CASSAGLQETQYF
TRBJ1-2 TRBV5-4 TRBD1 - TGTGCCAGCAGCTTACAACAGGGGGCGCCCGGCTACACCTTC CASSLQQGAPGYTF
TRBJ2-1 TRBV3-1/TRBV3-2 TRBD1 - TGTGCCAGCAGCGTGGGGGACAGTGAGCAGTTCTTC CASSVGDSEQFF
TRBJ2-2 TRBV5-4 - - TGTGCCAGCATCAAACTGGGGGGTAGCGGACACACCGGGGAGCTGTTTTTT CASIKLGGSGHTGELFF